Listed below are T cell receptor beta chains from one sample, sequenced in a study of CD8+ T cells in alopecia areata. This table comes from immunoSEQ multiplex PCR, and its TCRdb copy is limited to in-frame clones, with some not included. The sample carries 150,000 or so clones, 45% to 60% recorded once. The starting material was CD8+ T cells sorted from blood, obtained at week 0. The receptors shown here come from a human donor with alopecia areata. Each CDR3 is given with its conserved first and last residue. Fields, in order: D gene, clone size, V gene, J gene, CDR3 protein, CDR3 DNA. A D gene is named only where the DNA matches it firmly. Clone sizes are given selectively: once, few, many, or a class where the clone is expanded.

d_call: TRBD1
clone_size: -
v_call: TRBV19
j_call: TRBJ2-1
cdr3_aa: CASSTSRDRGRNEQFF
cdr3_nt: TGTGCCAGTAGTACCTCCCGGGACAGGGGGCGAAATGAGCAGTTCTTC

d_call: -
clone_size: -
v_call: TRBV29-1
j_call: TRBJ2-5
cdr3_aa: CSVEGGEETQYF
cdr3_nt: TGCAGCGTTGAGGGGGGAGAAGAGACCCAGTACTTC

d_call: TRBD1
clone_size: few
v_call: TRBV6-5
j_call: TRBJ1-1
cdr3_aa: CASSSGQGRAFF
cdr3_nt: TGTGCCAGCAGCTCGGGACAGGGTCGAGCTTTCTTT

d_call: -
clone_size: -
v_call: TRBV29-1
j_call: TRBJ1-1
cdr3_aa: CSVVDTEAFF
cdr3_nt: TGCAGCGTTGTGGACACTGAAGCTTTCTTT

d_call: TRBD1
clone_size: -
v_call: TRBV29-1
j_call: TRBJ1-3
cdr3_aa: CSVGDRGRNTIYF
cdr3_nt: TGCAGCGTTGGAGACAGGGGTAGAAACACCATATATTTT

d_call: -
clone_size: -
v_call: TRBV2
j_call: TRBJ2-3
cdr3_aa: CASRLPPTEFPLTDTQYF
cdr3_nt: TGTGCCAGTCGACTTCCCCCTACGGAATTTCCCCTCACAGATACGCAGTATTTT

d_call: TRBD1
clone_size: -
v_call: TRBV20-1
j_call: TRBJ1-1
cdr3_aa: CSATRGQAFF
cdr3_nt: TGCAGTGCTACGAGGGGGCAAGCTTTCTTT

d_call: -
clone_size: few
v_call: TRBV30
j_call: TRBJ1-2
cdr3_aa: CAWSIGGSAGYTF
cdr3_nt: TGTGCCTGGAGTATCGGGGGTAGCGCTGGCTACACCTTC

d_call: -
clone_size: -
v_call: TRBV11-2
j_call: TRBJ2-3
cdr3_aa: CASSLMRSPPDTQYF
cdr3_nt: TGTGCCAGCAGCCTCATGAGGTCGCCGCCAGATACGCAGTATTTT

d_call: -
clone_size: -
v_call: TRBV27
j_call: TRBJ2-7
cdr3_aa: CASSLGGTYEQYF
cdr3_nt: TGTGCCAGCAGTTTGGGCGGAACCTACGAGCAGTACTTC

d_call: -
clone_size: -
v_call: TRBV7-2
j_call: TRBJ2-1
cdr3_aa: CASNKPIEDGEQFF
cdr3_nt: TGTGCCAGCAACAAACCAATCGAGGACGGTGAGCAGTTCTTC

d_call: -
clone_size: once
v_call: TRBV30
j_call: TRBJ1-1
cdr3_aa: CAWNGGNTEAFF
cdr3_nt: TGTGCCTGGAACGGAGGGAACACTGAAGCTTTCTTT

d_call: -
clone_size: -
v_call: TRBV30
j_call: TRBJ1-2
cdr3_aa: CAWSVSVNYGYTF
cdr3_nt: TGTGCCTGGAGTGTGTCAGTTAACTATGGCTACACCTTC

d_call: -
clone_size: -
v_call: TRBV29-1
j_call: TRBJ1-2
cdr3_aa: CSVAYEAGYTF
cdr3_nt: TGCAGCGTTGCTTACGAAGCCGGCTACACCTTC

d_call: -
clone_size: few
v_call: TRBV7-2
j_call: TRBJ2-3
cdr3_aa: CASSLLLTDTQYF
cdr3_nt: TGTGCCAGCAGCTTACTTTTGACAGATACGCAGTATTTT

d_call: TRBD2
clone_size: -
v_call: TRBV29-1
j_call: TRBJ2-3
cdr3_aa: CSVAGTRLFDTQYF
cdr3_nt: TGCAGCGTTGCCGGGACTAGGCTTTTTGATACGCAGTATTTT

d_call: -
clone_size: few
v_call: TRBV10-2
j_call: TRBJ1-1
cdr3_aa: CASSTGVINTEAFF
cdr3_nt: TGCGCCAGCAGTACGGGGGTTATTAACACTGAAGCTTTCTTT

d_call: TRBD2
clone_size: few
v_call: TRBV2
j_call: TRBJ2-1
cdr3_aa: CASSTPSGYYNEQFF
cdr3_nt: TGTGCCAGCAGTACCCCTAGCGGGTATTACAATGAGCAGTTCTTC

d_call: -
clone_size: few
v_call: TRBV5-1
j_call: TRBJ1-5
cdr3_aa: CASSLAGASNQPQHF
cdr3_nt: TGCGCCAGCAGCTTGGCAGGGGCTAGTAATCAGCCCCAGCATTTT

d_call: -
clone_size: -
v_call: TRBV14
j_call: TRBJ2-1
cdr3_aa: CASSQGADSYNEQFF
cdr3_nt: TGTGCCAGCAGCCAGGGAGCGGACTCCTACAATGAGCAGTTCTTC

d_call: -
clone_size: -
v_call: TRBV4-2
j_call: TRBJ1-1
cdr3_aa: CASSQDPTGGDTEAFF
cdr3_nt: TGTGCCAGCAGCCAAGATCCAACAGGAGGGGACACTGAAGCTTTCTTT

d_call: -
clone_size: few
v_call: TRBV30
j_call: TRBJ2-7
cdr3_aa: CAWSVPPNREEQYF
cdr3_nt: TGTGCCTGGAGTGTACCCCCAAACAGGGAAGAGCAGTACTTC

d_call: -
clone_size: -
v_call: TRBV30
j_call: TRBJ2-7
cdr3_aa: CALGQGGTYEQYF
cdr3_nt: TGTGCCTTGGGGCAGGGAGGAACCTACGAGCAGTACTTC

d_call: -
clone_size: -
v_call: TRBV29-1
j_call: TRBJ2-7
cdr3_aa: CSVEVQGRTSYEQYF
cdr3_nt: TGCAGCGTTGAAGTCCAAGGACGGACCTCCTACGAGCAGTACTTC

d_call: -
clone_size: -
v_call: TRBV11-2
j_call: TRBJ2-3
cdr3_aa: CASSLSQSGRGTDTQYF
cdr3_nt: TGTGCCAGCAGCTTAAGTCAGTCTGGCCGTGGCACAGATACGCAGTATTTT

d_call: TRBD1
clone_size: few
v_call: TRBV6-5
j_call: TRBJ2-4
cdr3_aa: CASSAGGLGQYF
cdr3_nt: TGTGCCAGCAGCGCAGGGGGCCTAGGCCAGTACTTC

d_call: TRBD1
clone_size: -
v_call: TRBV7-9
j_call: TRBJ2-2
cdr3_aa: CASSSPGQTINTGELFF
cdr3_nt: TGTGCCAGCAGCTCACCGGGACAGACTATCAACACCGGGGAGCTGTTTTTT

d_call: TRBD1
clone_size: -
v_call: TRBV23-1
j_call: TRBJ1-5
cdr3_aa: CASSPPTGGNYSNQPQHF
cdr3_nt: TGCGCCAGCAGTCCCCCTACAGGGGGGAACTATAGCAATCAGCCCCAGCATTTT

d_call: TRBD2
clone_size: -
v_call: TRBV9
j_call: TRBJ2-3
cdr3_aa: CASSVADSGGRVTDTQYF
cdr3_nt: TGTGCCAGCAGCGTAGCCGATTCGGGGGGACGGGTAACAGATACGCAGTATTTT

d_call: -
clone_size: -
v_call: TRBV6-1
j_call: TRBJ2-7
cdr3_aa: CASSDGYEQYF
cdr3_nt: TGTGCCAGCAGTGACGGTTACGAGCAGTACTTC